This record concerns one T cell receptor beta chain sequence. Its specificity is not known. The entry originates in a study of cytomegalovirus exposure and HLA in healthy donors. The study's findings and limits: A highly shared variant cluster was judged a likely technical artifact. Productive rates of about 90% or about 30% were seen for most TCR beta V segments in an earlier analysis. Donors belonging to an Asian-associated ancestry cluster reportedly showed fewer N-insertions in productive TCRs than the approximately 690-donor mean, according to what a later analysis found.

The PCR was carried out with 60 Vbeta primers and 13 Jbeta primers. Profiling relied on immunoSEQ multiplex PCR, and the TCRdb table lists in-frame clones only, not all of them. The repertoire holds more than 200,000 clones, over 60% seen once, with around 1.7% in the top ten. V dropped 3 bases and J dropped 6 bases, with 11 bases sitting between them. In germline, CDR1 is MDHEN, CDR2 SYDVKM. CDR3 length equals 13 residues. This chain connects TRBV28 to TRBJ1-2; D gene unclear. The TCR originated in a man in his late teens or twenties in good health and CMV-seronegative. The sequenced sample was PBMCs. CDR3 sequence reads: CASSLPGKNGYTF. CDR3 DNA: TGTGCCAGCAGTTTGCCAGGAAAGAATGGCTACACCTTC.